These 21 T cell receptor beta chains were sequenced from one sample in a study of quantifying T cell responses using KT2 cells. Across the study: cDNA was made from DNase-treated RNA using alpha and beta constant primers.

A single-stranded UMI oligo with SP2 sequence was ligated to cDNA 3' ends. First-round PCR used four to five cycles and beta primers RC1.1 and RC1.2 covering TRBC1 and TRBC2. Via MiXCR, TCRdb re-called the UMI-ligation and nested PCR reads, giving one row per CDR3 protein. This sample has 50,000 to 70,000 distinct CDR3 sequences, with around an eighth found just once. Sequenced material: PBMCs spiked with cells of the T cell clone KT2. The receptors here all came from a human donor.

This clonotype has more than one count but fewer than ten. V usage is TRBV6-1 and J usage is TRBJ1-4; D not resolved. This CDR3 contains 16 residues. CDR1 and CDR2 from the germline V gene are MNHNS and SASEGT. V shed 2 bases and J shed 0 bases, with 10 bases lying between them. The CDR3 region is CASSETIKPTNEKLFF. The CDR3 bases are TGTGCCAGCAGTGAAACCATAAAACCAACTAATGAAAAACTGTTTTTT.

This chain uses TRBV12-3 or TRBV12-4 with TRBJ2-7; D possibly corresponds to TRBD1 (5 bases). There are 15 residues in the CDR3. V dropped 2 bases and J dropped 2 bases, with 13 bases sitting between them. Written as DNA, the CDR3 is TGTGCCAGCAGTTTAAAATGGGGCAGGGCCTACGAGCAGTACTTC. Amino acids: CASSLKWGRAYEQYF.

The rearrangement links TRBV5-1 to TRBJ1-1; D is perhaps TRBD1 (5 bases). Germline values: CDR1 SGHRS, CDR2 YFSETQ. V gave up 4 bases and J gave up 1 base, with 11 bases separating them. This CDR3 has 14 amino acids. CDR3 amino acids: CASSEWDPNTEAFF. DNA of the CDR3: TGCGCCAGCAGCGAGTGGGACCCGAACACTGAAGCTTTCTTT.

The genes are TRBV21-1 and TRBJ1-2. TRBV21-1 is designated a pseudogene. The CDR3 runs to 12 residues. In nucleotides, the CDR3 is TGTGCCAGCAGCAAAGCCCCCTATGGCTACACCTTC. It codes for CASSKAPYGYTF.

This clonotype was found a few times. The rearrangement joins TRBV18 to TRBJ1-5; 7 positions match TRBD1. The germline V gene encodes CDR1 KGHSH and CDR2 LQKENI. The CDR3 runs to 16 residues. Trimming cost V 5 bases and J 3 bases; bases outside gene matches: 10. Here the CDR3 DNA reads TGTGCCAGCTCATCCGGACAGGTTGTTTCCAATCAGCCCCAGCATTTT. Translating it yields CASSSGQVVSNQPQHF.

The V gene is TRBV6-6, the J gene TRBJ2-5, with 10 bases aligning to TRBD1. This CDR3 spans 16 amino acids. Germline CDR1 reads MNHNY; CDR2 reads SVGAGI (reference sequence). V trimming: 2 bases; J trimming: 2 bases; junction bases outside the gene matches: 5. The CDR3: CASSYPGTGAQETQYF. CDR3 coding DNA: TGTGCCAGCAGTTACCCGGGGACAGGGGCTCAAGAGACCCAGTACTTC.

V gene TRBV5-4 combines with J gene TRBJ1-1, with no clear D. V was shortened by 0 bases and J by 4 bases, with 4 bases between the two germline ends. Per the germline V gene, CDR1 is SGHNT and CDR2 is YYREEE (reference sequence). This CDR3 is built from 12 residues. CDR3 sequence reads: CASSLEATEAFF. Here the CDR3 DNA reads TGTGCCAGCAGCTTGGAGGCCACTGAAGCTTTCTTT.

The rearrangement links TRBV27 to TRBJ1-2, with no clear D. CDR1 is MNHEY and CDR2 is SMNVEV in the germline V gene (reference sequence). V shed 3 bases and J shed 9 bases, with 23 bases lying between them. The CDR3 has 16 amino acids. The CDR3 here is CASSLPLVSTASSYTF. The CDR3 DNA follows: TGTGCCAGCAGTTTGCCCCTCGTCAGCACCGCATCTAGCTACACCTTC.

The CDR3 DNA follows: TGTGCCAGCAGTTTTGAAGGGATCACTGAAGCTTTCTTT. It translates to CASSFEGITEAFF. The chain links TRBV12-3 or TRBV12-4 to TRBJ1-1; D gene unclear. The CDR3 runs to 13 residues. Trimming took 3 bases from V and 4 from J, leaving 9 bases between them.

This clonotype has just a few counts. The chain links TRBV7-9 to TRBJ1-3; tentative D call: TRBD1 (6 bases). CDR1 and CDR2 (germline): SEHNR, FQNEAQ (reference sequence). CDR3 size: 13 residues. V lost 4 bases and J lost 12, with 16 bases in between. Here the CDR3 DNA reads TGTGCCAGCAGCTCGAATGTGGACAGTTACATATATTTT. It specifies CASSSNVDSYIYF.

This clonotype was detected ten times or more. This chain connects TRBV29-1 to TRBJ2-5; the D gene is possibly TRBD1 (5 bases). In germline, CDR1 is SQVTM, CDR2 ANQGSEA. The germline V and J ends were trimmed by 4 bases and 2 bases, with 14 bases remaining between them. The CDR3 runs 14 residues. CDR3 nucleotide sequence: TGCAGCGTTGTGCCAGGGTGGCAGCAAGAGACCCAGTACTTC. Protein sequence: CSVVPGWQQETQYF.

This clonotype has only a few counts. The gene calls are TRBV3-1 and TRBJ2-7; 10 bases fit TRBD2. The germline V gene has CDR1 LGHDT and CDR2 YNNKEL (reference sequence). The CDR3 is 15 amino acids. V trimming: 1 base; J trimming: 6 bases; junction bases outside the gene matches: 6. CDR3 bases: TGTGCCAGCAGCCAAGGGACTAGCGGACCGGTCGAGCAGTACTTC. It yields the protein CASSQGTSGPVEQYF.

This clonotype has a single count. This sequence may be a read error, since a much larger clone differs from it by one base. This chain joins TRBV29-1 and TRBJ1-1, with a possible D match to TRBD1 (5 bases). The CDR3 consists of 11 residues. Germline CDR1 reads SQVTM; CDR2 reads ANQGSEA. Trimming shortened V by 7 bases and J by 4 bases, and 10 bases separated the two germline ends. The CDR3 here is CSGRQCTEAFF. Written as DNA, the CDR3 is TGCAGCGGACGACAGTGCACTGAAGCTTTCTTT.

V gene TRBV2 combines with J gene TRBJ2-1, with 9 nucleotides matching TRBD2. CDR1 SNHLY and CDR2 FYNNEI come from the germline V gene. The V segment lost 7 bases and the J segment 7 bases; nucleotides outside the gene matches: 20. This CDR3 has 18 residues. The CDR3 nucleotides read TGTGCCAGCATCACCGAGTTGGCGGGAGGGCCGCCGGGGAATGAGCAGTTCTTC. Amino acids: CASITELAGGPPGNEQFF.

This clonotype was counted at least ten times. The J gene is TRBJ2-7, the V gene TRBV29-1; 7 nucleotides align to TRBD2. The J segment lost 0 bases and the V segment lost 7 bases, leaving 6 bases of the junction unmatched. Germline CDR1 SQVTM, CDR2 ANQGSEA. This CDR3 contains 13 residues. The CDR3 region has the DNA TGCAGCGCCTCGGGACTACACTCCTACGAGCAGTACTTC. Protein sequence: CSASGLHSYEQYF.

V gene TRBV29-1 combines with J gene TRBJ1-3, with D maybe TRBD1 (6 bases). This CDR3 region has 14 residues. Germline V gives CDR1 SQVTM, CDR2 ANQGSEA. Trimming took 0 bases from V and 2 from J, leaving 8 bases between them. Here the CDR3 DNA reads TGCAGCGTTGAAGACAGGGGCACTGGAAACACCATATATTTT. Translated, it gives CSVEDRGTGNTIYF.

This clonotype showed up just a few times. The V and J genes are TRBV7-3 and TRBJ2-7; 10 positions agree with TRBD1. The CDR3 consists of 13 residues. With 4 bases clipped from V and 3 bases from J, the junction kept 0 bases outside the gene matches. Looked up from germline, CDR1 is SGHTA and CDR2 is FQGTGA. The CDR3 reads CASSWDRGYEQYF. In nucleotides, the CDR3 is TGTGCCAGCAGCTGGGACAGGGGCTACGAGCAGTACTTC. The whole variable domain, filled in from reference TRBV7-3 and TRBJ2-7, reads GAGVSQTPSNKVTEKGKYVELRCDPISGHTALYWYRQSLGQGPEFLIYFQGTGAADDSGLPNDRFFAVRPEGSVSTLKIQRTERGDSAVYLCASSWDRGYEQYFGPGTRLTVT.

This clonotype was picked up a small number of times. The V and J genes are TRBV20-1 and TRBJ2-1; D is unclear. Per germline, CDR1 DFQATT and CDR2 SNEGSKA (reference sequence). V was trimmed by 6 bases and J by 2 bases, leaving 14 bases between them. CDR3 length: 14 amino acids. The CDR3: CSASPGAAYNEQFF. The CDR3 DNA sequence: TGCAGTGCCTCGCCTGGCGCGGCCTACAATGAGCAGTTCTTC.

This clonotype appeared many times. The CDR3 loop reads CASSQQGSEGYTF. In DNA form, the CDR3 reads TGTGCCAGCAGTCAACAGGGCTCGGAAGGCTACACCTTC. The V gene is TRBV6-1, the J gene TRBJ1-2; a possible D gene is TRBD1 (6 bases). V was clipped by 5 bases and J by 8 bases, with 15 bases between them. This CDR3 comprises 13 residues. The germline V gene has CDR1 MNHNS and CDR2 SASEGT.

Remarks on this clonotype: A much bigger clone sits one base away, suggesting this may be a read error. The CDR3 loop is CASSQDPTGGGEQYF. The CDR3 DNA reads as TGCGCCAGCAGCCAAGATCCGACAGGGGGGGGCGAGCAGTACTTC. The V call is TRBV4-3, the J call TRBJ2-7; 9 nucleotides align to TRBD1. In germline, CDR1 is LGHNA, CDR2 YSLEER. The CDR3 is made up of 15 amino acids. J was trimmed by 6 bases and V by 0 bases; bases with no gene match: 6.

The CDR3 DNA is TGTGCCAGCAGTTACGGTGACAGGGCCGAGCAGTACTTC. Translation gives CASSYGDRAEQYF. The J gene is TRBJ2-7, the V gene TRBV6-6; 7 bases fit TRBD1. V lost 2 bases and J lost 6; bases outside the gene matches: 4. Germline V gene lookup returns CDR1 MNHNY and CDR2 SVGAGI (reference sequence). CDR3 length equals 13 residues.